The present TCR beta chain was sequenced within a study of T cells in Graves' hyperthyroidism and ophthalmopathy. Amplified TCR beta CDR3 regions derived from RNA transcripts. Carried out on the TCR CDR3, a first-round RT-PCR used the HTBI primer set. TCRdb re-analysed the multiplex PCR reads in MiXCR, keeping a single row per CDR3 protein. The data hold a few hundred thousand distinct CDR3 sequences, with approximately 15% observed a single time. In its sample, this clonotype was seen many times. This sequence originates from a woman between 40 and 50 years old with Graves' ophthalmopathy. Input material: blood.

CDR3 amino acids: CAWSVPGQNEKLFF. In DNA form, the CDR3 reads TGTGCCTGGAGTGTGCCGGGACAGAATGAAAAACTGTTTTTT. The rearrangement joins TRBV30 to TRBJ1-4, with 7 bases lining up with TRBD1. J gave up 5 bases and V 0 bases, and 3 bases lay outside the gene matches. Germline V CDR1 and CDR2: GTSNPN, SVGIG (reference sequence). The CDR3 sequence is 14 residues long.